This T cell receptor (beta chain) was profiled in a study of cytomegalovirus exposure and HLA in healthy donors. The CDR3 is 16 residues long. V lost 2 bases, J lost 1 base, and 8 bases stayed unmatched. Germline V gene lookup returns CDR1 GTSNPN and CDR2 SVGIG (reference sequence). The donors comprised healthy bone marrow donors. A multiplex PCR was run with 60 Vbeta primers and 13 Jbeta primers. Profiling relied on immunoSEQ multiplex PCR, and the TCRdb table lists in-frame clones only, not all of them. The table has 170,000 or so clones, approximately 80% seen once. The TCR comes from a man aged 45-60 years in good health and CMV-seropositive. The rearrangement links TRBV30 to TRBJ1-5; 7 bases map to TRBD1. The source material was PBMCs. This CDR3 reads CAWSPQTGWSNQPQHF. DNA of the CDR3: TGTGCCTGGAGTCCCCAGACAGGGTGGAGCAATCAGCCCCAGCATTTT.